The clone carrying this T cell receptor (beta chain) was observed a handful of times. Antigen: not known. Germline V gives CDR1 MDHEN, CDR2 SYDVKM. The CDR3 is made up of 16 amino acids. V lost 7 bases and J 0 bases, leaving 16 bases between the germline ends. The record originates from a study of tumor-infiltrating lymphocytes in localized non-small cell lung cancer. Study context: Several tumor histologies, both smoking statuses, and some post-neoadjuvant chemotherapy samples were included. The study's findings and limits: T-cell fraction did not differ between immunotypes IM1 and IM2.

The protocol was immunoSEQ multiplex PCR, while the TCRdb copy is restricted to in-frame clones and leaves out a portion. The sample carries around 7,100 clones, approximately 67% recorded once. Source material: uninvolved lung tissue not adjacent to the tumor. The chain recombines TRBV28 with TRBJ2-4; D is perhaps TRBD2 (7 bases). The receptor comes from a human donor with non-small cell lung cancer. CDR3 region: CASTEGGAVAKNIQYF. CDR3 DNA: TGTGCCAGCACCGAAGGGGGGGCCGTAGCCAAAAACATTCAGTACTTC.